A selection of T cell receptor beta chains follows, all from one sample in a study of cytotoxic CD8 clonotypes in ibrutinib-treated CLL. Libraries were prepared by immunoSEQ multiplex PCR; TCRdb keeps only in-frame clonotypes and omits some of them. The table has about 40,000 clones, about 70% seen once. Sample: PBMCs, taken at disease progression, from a patient treated with ibrutinib. These receptors originate from a human donor with chronic lymphocytic leukemia. Both conserved end residues are part of each CDR3. Fields, in order: clone size, D gene, J gene, V gene, CDR3 protein, CDR3 DNA. The D gene is left open where the match is weak. Only part of the rows carry a size: once, few, many, or a class if the clone is expanded.

>-|-|TRBJ2-5|TRBV7-5
CARSLEFGGSQETQYF
TGTGCCAGAAGCTTAGAGTTTGGGGGAAGCCAAGAGACCCAGTACTTC
>-|-|TRBJ2-3|TRBV21-1
CASSKDLAGGIHTQYF
TGTGCCAGCAGCAAGGACTTAGCGGGAGGAATCCATACGCAGTATTTT
>-|-|TRBJ2-3|TRBV11-2
CASSQNSGGTDTQYF
TGTGCCAGCAGCCAGAATAGTGGCGGGACAGATACGCAGTATTTT
>-|-|TRBJ2-3|TRBV9
CASSVARLGTDTQYF
TGTGCCAGCAGCGTAGCTCGCCTGGGCACAGATACGCAGTATTTT
>-|TRBD1|TRBJ1-5|TRBV6-5
CASSSQGSNQPQHF
TGTGCCAGCAGTTCACAGGGGAGCAATCAGCCCCAGCATTTT
>-|-|TRBJ2-7|TRBV28
CASSLGSVYEQYF
TGTGCCAGCAGCCTGGGGAGCGTCTACGAGCAGTACTTC
>-|-|TRBJ2-1|TRBV5-1
CASSSTGGNNEQFF
TGCGCCAGCAGCTCGACTGGGGGAAACAATGAGCAGTTCTTC
>once|-|TRBJ1-5|TRBV6-4
CASSESGYQPQHF
TGTGCCAGCAGTGAGTCCGGTTATCAGCCCCAGCATTTT
>-|-|TRBJ2-5|TRBV25-1
CASSEFVETQYF
TGTGCCAGCAGTGAATTTGTGGAGACCCAGTACTTC
>-|TRBD2|TRBJ2-3|TRBV5-1
CASSSVSGGTDTQYF
TGCGCCAGCAGCTCGGTTAGCGGGGGCACAGATACGCAGTATTTT
>few|-|TRBJ1-5|TRBV15
CATSRDRAQPQHF
TGTGCCACCAGCAGAGATAGGGCGCAGCCCCAGCATTTT
>-|-|TRBJ1-2|TRBV7-9
CASSPPGSYGYTF
TGTGCCAGCAGCCCCCCCGGCTCCTATGGCTACACCTTC
>-|TRBD1|TRBJ2-7|TRBV10-2
CASRVGQGVTEQYF
TGCGCCAGCAGGGTAGGACAGGGGGTTACGGAGCAGTACTTC
>-|-|TRBJ2-2|TRBV18
CASCLQGLDTGELFF
TGTGCCAGCTGCCTCCAGGGGCTCGACACCGGGGAGCTGTTTTTT
>-|TRBD2|TRBJ2-1|TRBV2
CASGGLAGALNEQFF
TGTGCCAGCGGGGGACTAGCGGGAGCCTTAAATGAGCAGTTCTTC
>-|TRBD1|TRBJ1-1|TRBV18
CASSPPDRANTEAFF
TGTGCCAGCTCACCCCCGGACAGGGCGAACACTGAAGCTTTCTTT
>-|-|TRBJ2-7|TRBV7-9
CASSLAGVTYEQYF
TGTGCCAGCAGCTTAGCAGGGGTAACCTACGAGCAGTACTTC
>-|-|TRBJ2-3|TRBV6-5
CASSYSLRTDTQYF
TGTGCCAGCAGTTACTCGCTACGCACAGATACGCAGTATTTT
>-|-|TRBJ1-5|TRBV5-6
CASSLDGAANQPQHF
TGTGCCAGCAGCTTGGATGGGGCAGCAAATCAGCCCCAGCATTTT
>few|-|TRBJ2-7|TRBV18
CASSPGLENEQYF
TGTGCCAGCTCACCAGGGTTGGAGAACGAGCAGTACTTC
>-|-|TRBJ2-7|TRBV4-1
CASSHMVGIVVEQYF
TGCGCCAGCAGCCATATGGTTGGGATTGTTGTCGAGCAGTACTTC
>-|-|TRBJ1-1|TRBV11-2
CASSTWGGTTEAFF
TGTGCCAGCAGCACTTGGGGGGGGACCACTGAAGCTTTCTTT
>-|TRBD2|TRBJ2-7|TRBV5-1
CASSALRTLAGGMGEQYF
TGCGCCAGCAGCGCACTGCGAACCTTAGCGGGAGGGATGGGGGAGCAGTACTTC
>-|-|TRBJ1-1|TRBV28
CASRPGPQDTEAFF
TGTGCCAGCAGGCCCGGACCCCAGGACACTGAAGCTTTCTTT
>-|-|TRBJ1-2|TRBV27
CASSPAVQVNYGYTF
TGTGCCAGCAGTCCCGCAGTGCAAGTTAACTATGGCTACACCTTC
>-|TRBD1|TRBJ1-2|TRBV27
CASGYRTGGESHTF
TGTGCCAGCGGTTACAGGACAGGGGGCGAGAGCCACACCTTC
>once|-|TRBJ2-5|TRBV30
CAWSVRVGETQYF
TGTGCCTGGAGTGTACGGGTTGGGGAGACCCAGTACTTC
>-|TRBD2|TRBJ2-7|TRBV7-9
CASSFVLGLAGYEQYF
TGTGCCAGCAGCTTTGTTCTGGGACTAGCTGGGTACGAGCAGTACTTC
>-|-|TRBJ2-1|TRBV11-2
CASSPGWGGDEQFF
TGTGCCAGCAGCCCGGGATGGGGGGGCGATGAGCAGTTCTTC
>-|-|TRBJ1-5|TRBV27
CASSLSFHSNQPQHF
TGTGCCAGCAGTTTATCGTTTCATAGCAATCAGCCCCAGCATTTT
>-|TRBD1|TRBJ1-2|TRBV4-1
CASSLSGTGDNYGYTF
TGCGCCAGCAGCCTTTCCGGGACAGGGGATAACTATGGCTACACCTTC
>-|TRBD1|TRBJ2-7|TRBV27
CASSSRQGAYEQYF
TGTGCCAGCAGTTCGCGACAGGGGGCCTACGAGCAGTACTTC
>-|-|TRBJ2-3|TRBV10-3
CAISDRRVGGGDTQYF
TGTGCCATCAGCGACCGGAGGGTCGGGGGTGGAGATACGCAGTATTTT
>-|-|TRBJ2-1|TRBV5-1
CASSAGSMANEQFF
TGCGCCAGCAGCGCCGGGTCGATGGCCAATGAGCAGTTCTTC
>-|-|TRBJ2-5|TRBV25-1
CATRRPAVDVETQYF
TGTGCCACAAGGAGGCCGGCGGTAGATGTGGAGACCCAGTACTTC
>-|-|TRBJ2-3|TRBV2
CASRANRDFTDTQYF
TGTGCCAGCAGGGCAAACCGGGATTTCACAGATACGCAGTATTTT
>-|TRBD1|TRBJ1-2|TRBV7-8
CASSKQGVNYGYTF
TGTGCCAGCAGTAAACAGGGGGTAAACTATGGCTACACCTTC
>-|TRBD1|TRBJ1-1|TRBV2
CASTRWGQGYTEAFF
TGTGCCAGCACCCGATGGGGACAGGGATACACTGAAGCTTTCTTT
>-|-|TRBJ1-5|TRBV5-6
CASSLRRWDFDSNQPQHF
TGTGCCAGCAGCTTGAGGCGGTGGGACTTCGATAGCAATCAGCCCCAGCATTTT
>once|-|TRBJ1-1|TRBV9
CASSVVGTNGEAFF
TGTGCCAGCAGCGTAGTAGGCACGAACGGTGAAGCTTTCTTT
>-|-|TRBJ2-2|TRBV27
CASSLTNTGELFF
TGTGCCAGCAGTTTGACAAACACCGGGGAGCTGTTTTTT
>few|TRBD1|TRBJ1-1|TRBV30
CAWSAPRTGATEAFF
TGTGCCTGGAGTGCCCCCAGGACAGGGGCCACTGAAGCTTTCTTT
>-|-|TRBJ2-7|TRBV2
CASSVTYEQYF
TGTGCCAGCAGTGTGACTTACGAGCAGTACTTC